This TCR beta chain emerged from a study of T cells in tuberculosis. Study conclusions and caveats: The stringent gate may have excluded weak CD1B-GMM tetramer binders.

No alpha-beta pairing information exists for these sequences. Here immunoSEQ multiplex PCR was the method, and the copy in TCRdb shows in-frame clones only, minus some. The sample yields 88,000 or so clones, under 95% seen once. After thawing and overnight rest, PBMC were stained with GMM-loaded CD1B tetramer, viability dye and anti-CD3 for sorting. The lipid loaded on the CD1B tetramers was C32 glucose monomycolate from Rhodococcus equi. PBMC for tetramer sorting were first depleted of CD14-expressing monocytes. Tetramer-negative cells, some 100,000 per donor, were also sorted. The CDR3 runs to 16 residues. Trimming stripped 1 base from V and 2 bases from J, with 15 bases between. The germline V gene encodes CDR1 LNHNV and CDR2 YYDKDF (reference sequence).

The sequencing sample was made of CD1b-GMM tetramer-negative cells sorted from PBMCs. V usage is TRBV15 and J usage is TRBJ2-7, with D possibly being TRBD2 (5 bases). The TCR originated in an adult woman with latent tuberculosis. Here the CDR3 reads CATSRGRAGNTYEQYF. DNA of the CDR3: TGTGCCACCAGCAGAGGGAGAGCCGGGAACACCTACGAGCAGTACTTC.